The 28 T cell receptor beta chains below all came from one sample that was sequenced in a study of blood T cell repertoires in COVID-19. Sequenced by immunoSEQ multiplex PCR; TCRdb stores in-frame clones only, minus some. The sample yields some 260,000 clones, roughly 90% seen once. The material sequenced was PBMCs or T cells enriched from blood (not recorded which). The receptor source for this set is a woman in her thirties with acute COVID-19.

For the CDR3, the DNA is TGTGCCAGCCGAGACAGGGGCCTAAGCAATCAGCCCCAGCATTTT. Protein product: CASRDRGLSNQPQHF. The V call is TRBV19, the J call TRBJ1-5; 8 bases line up with TRBD1. Unmatched junction bases numbered 8, after V lost 9 bases and J lost 1 base. The CDR3 has 15 amino acids. CDR1 and CDR2 from the germline V gene are LNHDA and SQIVND (reference sequence).

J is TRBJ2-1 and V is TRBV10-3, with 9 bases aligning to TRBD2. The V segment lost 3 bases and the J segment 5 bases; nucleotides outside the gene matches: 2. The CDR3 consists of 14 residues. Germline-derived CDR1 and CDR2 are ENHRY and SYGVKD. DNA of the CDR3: TGTGCCATCAGTGATAGCGGGGGAAACAATGAGCAGTTCTTC. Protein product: CAISDSGGNNEQFF.

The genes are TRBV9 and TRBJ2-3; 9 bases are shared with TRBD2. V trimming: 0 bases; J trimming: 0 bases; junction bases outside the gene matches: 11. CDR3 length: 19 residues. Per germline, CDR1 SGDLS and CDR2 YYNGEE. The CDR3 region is CASSVGLAGLPRSTDTQYF. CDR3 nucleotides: TGTGCCAGCAGCGTAGGGCTAGCGGGATTACCTAGGAGCACAGATACGCAGTATTTT.

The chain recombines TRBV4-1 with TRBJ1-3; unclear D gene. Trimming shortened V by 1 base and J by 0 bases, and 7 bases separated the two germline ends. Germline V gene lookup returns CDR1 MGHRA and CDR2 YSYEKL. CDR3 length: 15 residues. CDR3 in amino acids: CASSQVQSSGNTIYF. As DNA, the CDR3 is TGCGCCAGCAGCCAAGTACAGAGCTCTGGAAACACCATATATTTT.

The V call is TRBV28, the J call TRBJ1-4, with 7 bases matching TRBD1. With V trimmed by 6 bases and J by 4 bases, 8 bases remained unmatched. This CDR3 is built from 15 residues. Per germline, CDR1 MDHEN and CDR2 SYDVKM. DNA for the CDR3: TGTGCCAGCAGCTACCCACAGGGGCATAATGAAAAACTGTTTTTT. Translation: CASSYPQGHNEKLFF.

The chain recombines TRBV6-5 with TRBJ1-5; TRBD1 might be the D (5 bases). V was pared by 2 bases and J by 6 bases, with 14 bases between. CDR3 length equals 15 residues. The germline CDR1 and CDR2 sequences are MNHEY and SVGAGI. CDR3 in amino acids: CASSYGGGLGQPQHF. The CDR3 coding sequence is TGTGCCAGCAGTTACGGGGGAGGGTTGGGTCAGCCCCAGCATTTT.

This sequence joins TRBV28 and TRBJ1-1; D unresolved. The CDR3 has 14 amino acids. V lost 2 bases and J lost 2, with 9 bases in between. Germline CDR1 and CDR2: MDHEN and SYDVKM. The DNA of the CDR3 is TGTGCCAGCAGTTTAACGGAGGGCAACACTGAAGCTTTCTTT. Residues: CASSLTEGNTEAFF.

CDR3: CASSRQGEYTEAFF. In DNA, the CDR3 is TGTGCCAGCTCACGACAGGGGGAGTACACTGAAGCTTTCTTT. The chain employs TRBV18 and TRBJ1-1, with 9 bases fitting TRBD1. The V and J ends lost 4 bases and 3 bases, in that order; junction bases with no gene match: 3. The length of the CDR3 is 14 residues. The germline CDR1 and CDR2 sequences are KGHSH and LQKENI.

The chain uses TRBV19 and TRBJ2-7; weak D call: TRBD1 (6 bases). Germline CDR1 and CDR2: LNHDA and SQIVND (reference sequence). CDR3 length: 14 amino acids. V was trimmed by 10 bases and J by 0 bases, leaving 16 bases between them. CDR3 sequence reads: CATTSDRSSYEQYF. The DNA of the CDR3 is TGTGCCACCACCTCAGACAGGTCCTCCTACGAGCAGTACTTC.

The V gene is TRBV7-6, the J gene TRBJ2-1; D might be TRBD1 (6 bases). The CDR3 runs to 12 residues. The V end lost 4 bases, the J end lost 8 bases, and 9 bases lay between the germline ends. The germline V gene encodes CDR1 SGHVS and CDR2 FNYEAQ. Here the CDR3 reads CASSSQGYEQFF. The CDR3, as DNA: TGTGCCAGCAGCTCACAGGGTTATGAGCAGTTCTTC.

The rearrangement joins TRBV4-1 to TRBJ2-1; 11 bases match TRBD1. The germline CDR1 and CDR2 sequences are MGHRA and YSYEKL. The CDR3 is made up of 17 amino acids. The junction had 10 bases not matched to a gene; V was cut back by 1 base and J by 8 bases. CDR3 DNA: TGCGCCAGCAGCCAAGGGGCCGGGACAGGGGGAGCTTATGAGCAGTTCTTC. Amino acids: CASSQGAGTGGAYEQFF.

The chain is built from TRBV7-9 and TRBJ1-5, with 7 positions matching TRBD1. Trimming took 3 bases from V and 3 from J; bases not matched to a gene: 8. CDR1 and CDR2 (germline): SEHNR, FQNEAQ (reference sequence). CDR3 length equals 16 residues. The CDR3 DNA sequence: TGTGCCAGCAGCTTCGACCGACAGGGACCCAATCAGCCCCAGCATTTT. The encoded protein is CASSFDRQGPNQPQHF.

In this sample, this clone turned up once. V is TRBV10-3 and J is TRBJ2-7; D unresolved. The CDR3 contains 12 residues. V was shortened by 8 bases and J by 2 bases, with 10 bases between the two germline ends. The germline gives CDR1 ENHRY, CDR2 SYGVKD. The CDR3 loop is CAIAESPYEQYF. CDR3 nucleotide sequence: TGTGCCATCGCCGAAAGCCCCTACGAGCAGTACTTC.

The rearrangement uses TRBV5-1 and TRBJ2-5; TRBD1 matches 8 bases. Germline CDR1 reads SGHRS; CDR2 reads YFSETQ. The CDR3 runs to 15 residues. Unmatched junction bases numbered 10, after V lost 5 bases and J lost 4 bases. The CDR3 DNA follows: TGCGCCAGCAGTAAACAGGGGGGTGTGAGAGAGACCCAGTACTTC. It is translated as CASSKQGGVRETQYF.

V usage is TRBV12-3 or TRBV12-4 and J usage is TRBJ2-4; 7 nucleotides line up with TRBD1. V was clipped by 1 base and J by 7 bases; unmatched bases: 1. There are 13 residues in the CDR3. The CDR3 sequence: CASSLDRGNIQYF. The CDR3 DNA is TGTGCCAGCAGTTTAGACAGGGGCAACATTCAGTACTTC.

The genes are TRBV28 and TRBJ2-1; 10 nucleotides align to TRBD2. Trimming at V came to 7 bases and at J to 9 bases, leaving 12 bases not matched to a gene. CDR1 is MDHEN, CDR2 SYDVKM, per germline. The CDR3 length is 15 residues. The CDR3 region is CASTFSSGSLIEQFF. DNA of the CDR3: TGTGCCAGCACATTTTCTAGCGGGAGCCTTATTGAGCAGTTCTTC.

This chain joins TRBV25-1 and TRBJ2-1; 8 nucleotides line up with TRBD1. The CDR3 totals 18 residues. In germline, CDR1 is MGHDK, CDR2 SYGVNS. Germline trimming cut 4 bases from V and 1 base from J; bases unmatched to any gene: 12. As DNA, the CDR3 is TGTGCCAGCAGTGGGAGAGGGGACAGGTTCTTATCCTACAATGAGCAGTTCTTC. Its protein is CASSGRGDRFLSYNEQFF.

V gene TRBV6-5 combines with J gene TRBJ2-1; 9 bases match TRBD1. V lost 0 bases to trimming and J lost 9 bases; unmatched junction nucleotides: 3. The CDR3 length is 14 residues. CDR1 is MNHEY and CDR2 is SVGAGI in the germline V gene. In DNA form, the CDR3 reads TGTGCCAGCAGTTACTCGACAGGGGGAAGTGAGCAGTTCTTC. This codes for CASSYSTGGSEQFF.

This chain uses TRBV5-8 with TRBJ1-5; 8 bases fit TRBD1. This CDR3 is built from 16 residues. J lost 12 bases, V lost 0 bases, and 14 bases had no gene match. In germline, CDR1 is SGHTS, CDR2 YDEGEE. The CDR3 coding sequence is TGTGCCAGCAGCTTGGGGACAGGGACCTCCTCGTTTCACCAGCATTTT. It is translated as CASSLGTGTSSFHQHF.

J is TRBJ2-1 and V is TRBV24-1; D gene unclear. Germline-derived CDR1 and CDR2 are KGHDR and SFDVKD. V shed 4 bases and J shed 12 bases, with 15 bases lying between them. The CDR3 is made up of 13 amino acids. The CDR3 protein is CATSDGVTGRQFF. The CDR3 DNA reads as TGTGCCACCAGTGACGGTGTCACGGGTCGGCAGTTCTTC.

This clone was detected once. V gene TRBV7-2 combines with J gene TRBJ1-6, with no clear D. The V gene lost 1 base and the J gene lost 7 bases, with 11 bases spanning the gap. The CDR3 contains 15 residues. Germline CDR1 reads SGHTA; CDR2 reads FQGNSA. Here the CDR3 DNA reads TGTGCCAGCAGCTTAGAGAACAGTCTAAATTCACCCCTCCACTTT. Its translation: CASSLENSLNSPLHF.

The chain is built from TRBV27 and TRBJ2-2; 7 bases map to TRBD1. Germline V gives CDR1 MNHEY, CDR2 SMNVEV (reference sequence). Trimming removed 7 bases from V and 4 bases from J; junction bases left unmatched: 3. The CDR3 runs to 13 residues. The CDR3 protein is CASKTGITGELFF. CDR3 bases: TGTGCCAGCAAGACAGGGATCACCGGGGAGCTGTTTTTT.

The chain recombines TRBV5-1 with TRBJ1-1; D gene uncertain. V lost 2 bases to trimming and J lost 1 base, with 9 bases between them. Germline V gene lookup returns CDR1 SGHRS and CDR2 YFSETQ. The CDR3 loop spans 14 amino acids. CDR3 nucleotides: TGCGCCAGCAGCTTTGGCAGTGAGAACACTGAAGCTTTCTTT. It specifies CASSFGSENTEAFF. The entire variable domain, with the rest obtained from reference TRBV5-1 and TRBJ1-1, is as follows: KAGVTQTPRYLIKTRGQQVTLSCSPISGHRSVSWYQQTPGQGLQFLFEYFSETQRNKGNFPGRFSGRQFSNSRSEMNVSTLELGDSALYLCASSFGSENTEAFFGQGTRLTVV.

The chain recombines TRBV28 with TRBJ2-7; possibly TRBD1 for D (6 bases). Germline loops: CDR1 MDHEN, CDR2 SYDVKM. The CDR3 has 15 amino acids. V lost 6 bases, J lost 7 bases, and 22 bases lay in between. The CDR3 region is CASRSAGADSGEQYF. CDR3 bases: TGTGCCAGCAGATCAGCCGGGGCGGACAGTGGGGAGCAGTACTTC.

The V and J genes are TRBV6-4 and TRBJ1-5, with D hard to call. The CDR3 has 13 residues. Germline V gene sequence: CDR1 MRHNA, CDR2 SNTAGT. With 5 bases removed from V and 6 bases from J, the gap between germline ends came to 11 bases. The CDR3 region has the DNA TGTGCCAGCAGTACTGAAGGAGGTCAGCCCCAGCATTTT. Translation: CASSTEGGQPQHF.

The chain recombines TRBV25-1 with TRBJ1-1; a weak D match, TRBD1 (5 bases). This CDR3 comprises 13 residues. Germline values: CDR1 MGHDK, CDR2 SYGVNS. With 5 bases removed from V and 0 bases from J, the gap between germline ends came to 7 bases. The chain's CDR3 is CASSRQMNTEAFF. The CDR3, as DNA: TGTGCCAGCAGTAGACAGATGAACACTGAAGCTTTCTTT.

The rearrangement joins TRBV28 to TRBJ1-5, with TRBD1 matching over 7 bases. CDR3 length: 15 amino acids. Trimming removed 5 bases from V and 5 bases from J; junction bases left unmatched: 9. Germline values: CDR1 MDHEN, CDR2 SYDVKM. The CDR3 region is CASSPVGTVDQPQHF. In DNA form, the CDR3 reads TGTGCCAGCAGTCCGGTCGGGACAGTTGATCAGCCCCAGCATTTT.

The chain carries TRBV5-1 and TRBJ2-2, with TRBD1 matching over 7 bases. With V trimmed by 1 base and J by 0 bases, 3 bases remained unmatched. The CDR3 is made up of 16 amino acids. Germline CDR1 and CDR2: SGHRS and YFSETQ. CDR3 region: CASSLWTGSNTGELFF. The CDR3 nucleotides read TGCGCCAGCAGCTTGTGGACAGGTTCGAACACCGGGGAGCTGTTTTTT.